The text below deals with one T cell receptor (beta chain). The data were produced by immunoSEQ multiplex PCR, yet TCRdb's version contains in-frame clones alone and is incomplete. The sample contains some 70,000 clones, approximately 91% of which appear only once. The data are from a study of T cells after somatic rescue of genetic block. V was pared by 8 bases and J by 4 bases, with 11 bases between. Germline V gene lookup returns CDR1 MGHDK and CDR2 SYGVNS. There are 13 residues in the CDR3. The receptor was derived from a young man. The source material was peripheral blood mononuclear cells (PBMCs). The chain carries TRBV25-1 and TRBJ2-2; D possibly corresponds to TRBD1 (5 bases). The CDR3, as DNA: TGTGCCAGCCTCTCAGGGTCCACCGGGGAGCTGTTTTTT. Translation: CASLSGSTGELFF.